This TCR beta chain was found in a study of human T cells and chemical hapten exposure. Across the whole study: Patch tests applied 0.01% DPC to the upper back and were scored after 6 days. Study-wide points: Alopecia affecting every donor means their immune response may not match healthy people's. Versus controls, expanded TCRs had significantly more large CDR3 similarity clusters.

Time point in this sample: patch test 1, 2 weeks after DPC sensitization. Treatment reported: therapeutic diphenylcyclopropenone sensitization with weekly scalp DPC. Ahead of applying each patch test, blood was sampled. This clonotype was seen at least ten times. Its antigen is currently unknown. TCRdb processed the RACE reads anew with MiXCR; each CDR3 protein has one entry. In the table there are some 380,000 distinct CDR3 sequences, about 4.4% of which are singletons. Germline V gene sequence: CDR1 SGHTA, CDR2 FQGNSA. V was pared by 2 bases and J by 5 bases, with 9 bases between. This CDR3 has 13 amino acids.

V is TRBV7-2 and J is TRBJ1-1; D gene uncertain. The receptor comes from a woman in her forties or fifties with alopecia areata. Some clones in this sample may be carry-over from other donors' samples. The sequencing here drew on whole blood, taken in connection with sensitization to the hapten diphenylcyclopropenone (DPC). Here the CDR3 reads CASSLKSGTEAFF. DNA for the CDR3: TGTGCCAGCAGCTTAAAATCGGGAACTGAAGCTTTCTTT.